This T cell receptor beta chain was profiled in a study of response to subunit inactivated influenza vaccine. Trimming took 4 bases from V and 4 from J; bases not matched to a gene: 13. The CDR3 is made up of 16 amino acids. Germline values: CDR1 DFQATT, CDR2 SNEGSKA (reference sequence). TCRdb independently ran MiXCR on the RT-PCR reads; one entry per CDR3 protein. Found here are fewer than 750,000 distinct CDR3 sequences, around 13% of them singletons; the top ten hold 11%. The V gene is TRBV20-1, the J gene TRBJ2-7; 10 nucleotides align to TRBD2. This TCR derives from a man aged 45 to 65 who received an inactivated influenza vaccine. The source was PBMCs from blood, collected 11 to 12 days after vaccination. CDR3 sequence: CSATPASGSLGYEQYF. CDR3 nucleotides: TGCAGTGCTACCCCGGCTAGCGGGAGCTTAGGGTACGAGCAGTACTTC.